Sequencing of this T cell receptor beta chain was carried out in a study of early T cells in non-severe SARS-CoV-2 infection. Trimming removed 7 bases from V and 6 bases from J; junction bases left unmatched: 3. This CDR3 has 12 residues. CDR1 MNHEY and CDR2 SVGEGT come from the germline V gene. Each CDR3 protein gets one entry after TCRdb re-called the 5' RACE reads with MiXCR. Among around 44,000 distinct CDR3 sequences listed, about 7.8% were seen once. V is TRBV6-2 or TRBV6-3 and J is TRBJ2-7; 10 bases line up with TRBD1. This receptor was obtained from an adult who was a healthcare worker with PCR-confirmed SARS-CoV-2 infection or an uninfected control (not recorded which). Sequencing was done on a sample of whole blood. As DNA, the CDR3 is TGTGCCAGCAAGACAGGGGGCATCGAGCAGTACTTC. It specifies CASKTGGIEQYF.